One and the same sample provided the 29 T cell receptor beta chains below, sequenced in a study of radiotherapy plus CTLA-4 blockade in lung cancer. TCRdb keeps only in-frame clones here, not all; method: immunoSEQ multiplex PCR. The sample records 80,000 to 100,000 clones, roughly 80% being singletons. This material consisted of peripheral blood, taken from a patient treated with radiotherapy plus ipilimumab. These receptors originate from a human donor with non-small cell lung cancer who had a partial response to radiotherapy plus ipilimumab.

The rearrangement links TRBV7-6 to TRBJ2-2; 11 bases are shared with TRBD1. The junction had 9 bases not matched to a gene; V was cut back by 5 bases and J by 4 bases. The CDR3 sequence is 17 residues long. CDR1 and CDR2 from the germline V gene are SGHVS and FNYEAQ. The CDR3: CASSPTDRGPVTGELFF. The CDR3 DNA sequence: TGTGCCAGCAGCCCTACGGACAGGGGGCCGGTCACCGGGGAGCTGTTTTTT.

The rearrangement links TRBV7-9 to TRBJ2-6, with 7 bases that match TRBD1. Germline CDR1 SEHNR, CDR2 FQNEAQ (reference sequence). The CDR3 is 15 amino acids. V gave up 4 bases and J gave up 5 bases; unmatched junction bases: 5. As DNA, the CDR3 is TGTGCCAGCAGCTCCCGACAGGGATGGGCCAACGTCCTGACTTTC. This gives the protein CASSSRQGWANVLTF.

The chain recombines TRBV19 with TRBJ2-1, with 15 bases aligning to TRBD2. The germline V gene has CDR1 LNHDA and CDR2 SQIVND (reference sequence). After removal of 5 bases from V and 0 bases from J, the junction contained 5 bases not matched to a gene. This CDR3 contains 18 residues. The CDR3 region is CASSPGTSGRSSYNEQFF. As DNA, the CDR3 is TGTGCCAGTAGTCCTGGGACTAGCGGGAGGAGCTCCTACAATGAGCAGTTCTTC.

The chain carries TRBV6-5 and TRBJ2-3, with D perhaps matching TRBD2 (7 bases). The V and J ends lost 0 bases and 6 bases respectively, with 13 bases between them. The CDR3 spans 15 residues. Looked up from germline, CDR1 is MNHEY and CDR2 is SVGAGI. The chain's CDR3 is CASSYSGGPSDTQYF. The CDR3 coding sequence is TGTGCCAGCAGTTACTCCGGGGGGCCGTCTGATACGCAGTATTTT.

J is TRBJ1-1 and V is TRBV6-6; tentatively, D is TRBD1 (6 bases). The CDR3 runs to 14 residues. From germline, CDR1 is MNHNY and CDR2 SVGAGI (reference sequence). Trimming removed 4 bases from V and 5 bases from J, with 14 bases in between. In DNA form, the CDR3 reads TGTGCCAGCAGTTCGGGACTAGGGGGGACTGAAGCTTTCTTT. Amino acid sequence: CASSSGLGGTEAFF.

There are a few counts of this clone. V usage is TRBV15 and J usage is TRBJ2-1, with 7 nucleotides matching TRBD1. The CDR3 totals 15 residues. Losses at the gene ends were 5 bases for V and 7 bases for J; bases not matched to a gene: 11. Germline loops: CDR1 LNHNV, CDR2 YYDKDF (reference sequence). The CDR3 bases are TGTGCCACCAGCGCGGAAGGGGGCGGTGGGAATGAGCAGTTCTTC. Its translation: CATSAEGGGGNEQFF.

The V gene is TRBV19, the J gene TRBJ2-5; 11 nucleotides match TRBD2. Trimming removed 1 base from V and 1 base from J; junction bases left unmatched: 11. This CDR3 comprises 19 residues. Germline V gene sequence: CDR1 LNHDA, CDR2 SQIVND (reference sequence). In DNA, the CDR3 is TGTGCCAGTAGTATAGCGAGGATAGCGGGAGGGGACTTCCAAGAGACCCAGTACTTC. It codes for CASSIARIAGGDFQETQYF.

The rearrangement joins TRBV5-6 to TRBJ2-2; TRBD1 matches 10 bases. The CDR3 has 15 residues. V shed 3 bases and J 4 bases; nucleotides not matched to a gene: 3. Germline V gene lookup returns CDR1 SGHDT and CDR2 YYEEEE. DNA of the CDR3: TGTGCCAGCAGCTGGGACAGGGGCCGCACCGGGGAGCTGTTTTTT. Its protein is CASSWDRGRTGELFF.

The chain links TRBV18 to TRBJ2-5; possible D gene TRBD1, 6 bases. The germline gives CDR1 KGHSH, CDR2 LQKENI. The ends were cut back, 3 bases at V and 5 bases at J, with 13 bases in the middle. CDR3 length: 14 residues. CDR3 region: CASSPLEGDETQYF. The CDR3 DNA reads TGTGCCAGCTCACCCCTTGAGGGGGACGAGACCCAGTACTTC.

The J gene is TRBJ2-5, the V gene TRBV7-7; D perhaps matches TRBD1 (6 bases). The CDR3 runs to 15 residues. Germline-derived CDR1 and CDR2 are SSHAT and FNYEAQ (reference sequence). The germline V and J ends were trimmed by 1 base and 2 bases, with 11 bases remaining between them. This CDR3 is CASSLGPTGQETQYF. CDR3 DNA sequence: TGTGCCAGCAGCTTAGGCCCGACAGGTCAAGAGACCCAGTACTTC.

The chain has TRBV10-2 and TRBJ1-3, with D tentatively TRBD1 (5 bases). Between the trimmed V and J ends, which lost 8 bases and 2 bases, there was a span of 10 bases. This CDR3 has 13 amino acids. Germline V gene data show CDR1 as WSHSY and CDR2 as SAAADI. The CDR3 protein is CASGGTAGNTIYF. CDR3 sequence (DNA): TGCGCCAGCGGGGGGACCGCTGGAAACACCATATATTTT.

V usage is TRBV10-2 and J usage is TRBJ1-4; 9 positions agree with TRBD1. The CDR3 consists of 16 residues. Germline CDR1 is WSHSY and CDR2 is SAAADI. Trimming removed 6 bases from V and 4 bases from J; junction bases left unmatched: 9. The CDR3 nucleotides read TGCGCCAGCAGCCTGAAACCGGGACAGGGTAATGAAAAACTGTTTTTT. It encodes CASSLKPGQGNEKLFF.

This chain uses TRBV29-1 with TRBJ2-5; TRBD2 might be the D (6 bases). The V and J ends lost 4 bases and 4 bases respectively, with 10 bases between them. The CDR3 contains 12 residues. The V gene's germline CDR1 is SQVTM and CDR2 ANQGSEA. The CDR3 spells CSVGDWGETQYF. The CDR3 DNA reads TGCAGCGTTGGGGACTGGGGAGAGACCCAGTACTTC.

This chain connects TRBV10-1 to TRBJ2-5, with D possibly being TRBD2 (6 bases). CDR3 length: 14 residues. Trimming cost V 4 bases and J 4 bases, with 13 bases left between them. Germline values: CDR1 WNHNN, CDR2 SYGVQD (reference sequence). The CDR3 bases are TGCGCCAGCAGTGCCGGGAGCGTTGGAGAGACCCAGTACTTC. Residues: CASSAGSVGETQYF.

The V and J genes are TRBV9 and TRBJ2-3; 12 nucleotides agree with TRBD2. The CDR3 spans 17 residues. V was pared by 0 bases and J by 3 bases, with 5 bases of the junction left unmatched. CDR1 is SGDLS and CDR2 is YYNGEE in the germline V gene. As DNA, the CDR3 is TGTGCCAGCAGCGTAGCCCCTACTAGCGGGGGGACAGATACGCAGTATTTT. Translated, it gives CASSVAPTSGGTDTQYF.

V is TRBV28 and J is TRBJ2-1; 10 nucleotides agree with TRBD2. V lost 1 base and J lost 7; bases outside the gene matches: 4. The germline V gene has CDR1 MDHEN and CDR2 SYDVKM. CDR3 length: 15 amino acids. The CDR3 bases are TGTGCCAGCAGTTTATTGACTAGCGGGCTGAATGAGCAGTTCTTC. Translating gives CASSLLTSGLNEQFF.

This clone was recorded once. The chain employs TRBV19 and TRBJ1-2; unclear D gene. V dropped 5 bases and J dropped 4 bases, with 8 bases sitting between them. The CDR3 has 12 amino acids. Germline V gives CDR1 LNHDA, CDR2 SQIVND (reference sequence). The CDR3 spells CASSPPSYGYTF. CDR3 in DNA: TGTGCCAGTAGTCCGCCGAGCTATGGCTACACCTTC. Combining the CDR3 with reference TRBV19 and TRBJ1-2 gives the whole variable domain DGGITQSPKYLFRKEGQNVTLSCEQNLNHDAMYWYRQDPGQGLRLIYYSQIVNDFQKGDIAEGYSVSREKKESFPLTVTSAQKNPTAFYLCASSPPSYGYTFGSGTRLTVV.

The genes are TRBV7-6 and TRBJ2-7; 9 bases agree with TRBD1. The V gene end was trimmed by 5 bases and the J gene end by 3 bases; junction bases not matched to a gene: 17. This CDR3 region has 18 residues. Germline V gene sequence: CDR1 SGHVS, CDR2 FNYEAQ. CDR3 residues: CASSPRDRVFQEYYEQYF. Here the CDR3 DNA reads TGTGCCAGCAGCCCCCGGGACAGGGTTTTTCAGGAATACTACGAGCAGTACTTC.

The genes are TRBV7-2 and TRBJ2-5, with unresolved D. This CDR3 has 14 residues. CDR1 is SGHTA and CDR2 is FQGNSA in the germline V gene. The V end was cut by 4 bases, the J end by 0 bases, with 9 bases between. The CDR3 DNA is TGTGCCAGCAGCTCCGCCGGGTACCAAGAGACCCAGTACTTC. Protein product: CASSSAGYQETQYF.

V usage is TRBV19 and J usage is TRBJ1-5, with 12 bases matching TRBD1. Germline V lookup: CDR1 LNHDA, CDR2 SQIVND (reference sequence). This CDR3 has 19 amino acids. V lost 9 bases, J lost 2 bases, and 17 bases stayed unmatched. This chain's CDR3 is CARLLPRDRGQSGNQPQHF. The CDR3 nucleotides are TGTGCCAGACTCCTTCCCCGGGACAGGGGGCAAAGTGGCAATCAGCCCCAGCATTTT.

The rearrangement links TRBV5-1 to TRBJ2-1; 9 bases align to TRBD2. The CDR3 covers 14 residues. V shed 5 bases and J 7 bases; nucleotides not matched to a gene: 7. CDR1 is SGHRS and CDR2 is YFSETQ in the germline V gene. The CDR3 sequence: CASRIAGEANEQFF. DNA for the CDR3: TGCGCCAGCAGGATAGCGGGAGAGGCGAATGAGCAGTTCTTC.

The genes are TRBV7-2 and TRBJ2-3; 7 nucleotides agree with TRBD2. This CDR3 region has 19 residues. Germline values: CDR1 SGHTA, CDR2 FQGNSA. Unmatched junction bases numbered 19, after V lost 1 base and J lost 6 bases. The CDR3 protein is CASSLVPIGTGGRRDTQYF. CDR3 sequence (DNA): TGTGCCAGCAGCTTAGTCCCCATCGGTACGGGGGGTAGGAGGGATACGCAGTATTTT.

This rearrangement joins TRBV28 to TRBJ2-1, with TRBD2 as a possible D gene (6 bases). Germline CDR1 MDHEN, CDR2 SYDVKM. CDR3 length equals 14 residues. V was shortened by 3 bases and J by 4 bases, with 10 bases between the two germline ends. The CDR3 protein is CASSLLAPYNEQFF. The DNA for the CDR3 is TGTGCCAGCAGTTTGCTAGCGCCATACAATGAGCAGTTCTTC.

V is TRBV5-4 and J is TRBJ2-7, with D tentatively TRBD2 (7 bases). This CDR3 spans 16 amino acids. Germline V gene lookup returns CDR1 SGHNT and CDR2 YYREEE (reference sequence). The V end was cut by 0 bases, the J end by 1 base, with 14 bases between. The CDR3 nucleotides read TGTGCCAGCAGCTTGGCCCTAGGGGGAGGGTCCTACGAGCAGTACTTC. Amino acid sequence: CASSLALGGGSYEQYF.

The rearrangement joins TRBV4-1 to TRBJ1-1; D is possibly TRBD1 (5 bases). CDR1 and CDR2 from the germline V gene are MGHRA and YSYEKL. The CDR3 contains 13 residues. V lost 1 base and J lost 5, with 8 bases in between. CDR3 nucleotides: TGCGCCAGCAGCCAAGTGGGGGGAACTGAAGCTTTCTTT. This encodes CASSQVGGTEAFF.

The rearrangement uses TRBV6-5 and TRBJ2-7; D uncertain. Deletions cut 6 bases from V and 7 bases from J, with 16 bases between. Germline CDR1 reads MNHEY; CDR2 reads SVGAGI. The CDR3 loop spans 13 amino acids. CDR3 loop: CASRLGGGDEQYF. The CDR3 nucleotides read TGTGCCAGCAGGCTGGGTGGCGGAGATGAGCAGTACTTC.

The chain links TRBV9 to TRBJ2-1, with TRBD2 matching 9 bases. Germline loops: CDR1 SGDLS, CDR2 YYNGEE. The CDR3 loop spans 16 amino acids. V lost 4 bases, J lost 5 bases, and 10 bases stayed unmatched. CDR3 protein: CASSRRGAGGNNEQFF. As DNA, the CDR3 is TGTGCCAGCAGCCGGAGAGGAGCGGGAGGCAACAATGAGCAGTTCTTC.

In regard to this clone: Its ends do not fully match the called genes, so a read error is possible. V is TRBV27 and J is TRBJ2-1, with 10 bases lining up with TRBD2. The CDR3 consists of 14 residues. Germline-derived CDR1 and CDR2 are MNHEY and SMNVEV (reference sequence). The CDR3 coding sequence is TGTGCCAGCAGTCTCCTAGCGGGAGAAAGGGACAGGATCTTC. It encodes CASSLLAGERDRIF.

V usage is TRBV11-3 and J usage is TRBJ2-1; no clear D. Germline V gives CDR1 SGHNT, CDR2 YENEEA. This CDR3 has 15 residues. V was pared by 1 base and J by 8 bases, with 15 bases between. The CDR3 here is CASSLVAGLGYEQFF. For the CDR3, the DNA is TGTGCCAGCAGCTTAGTGGCAGGCCTGGGCTATGAGCAGTTCTTC.